Described below is a single T cell receptor beta chain sequence and its context. Antigen unknown. Repertoires were generated with immunoSEQ multiplex PCR, while TCRdb's copy carries only in-frame clones and drops some. The table shows over 70,000 clones, with 80% occurring only once. The sample comes from a study of T cell clones after liver transplantation. For the study at large: Subjects received no induction therapy and standard immunosuppression until randomization at 12-24 months post-transplant.

CDR3 size: 15 residues. Germline values: CDR1 MDHEN, CDR2 SYDVKM. V lost 5 bases to trimming and J lost 4 bases, with 17 bases between them. Whole-study results and caveats: The donor-reactive repertoire was only partly measurable in a couple of subjects, lacking donor cells. Migration into the graft, not deletion, may explain lost graft donor-reactive T cells. Donor-reactive sequences fell more than third party-reactive ones, suggesting partial deletion.

The starting material was CD4+ T cells from blood, obtained 12 months after liver transplant. The chain combines TRBV28 with TRBJ1-2; tentatively, D is TRBD1 (6 bases). The clonotype comes from a human patient who received a liver transplant. Certain T cells may be donor cells from the graft. The CDR3 protein is CASSPWGTNFYGYTF. CDR3 bases: TGTGCCAGCAGTCCCTGGGGGACAAACTTCTATGGCTACACCTTC.